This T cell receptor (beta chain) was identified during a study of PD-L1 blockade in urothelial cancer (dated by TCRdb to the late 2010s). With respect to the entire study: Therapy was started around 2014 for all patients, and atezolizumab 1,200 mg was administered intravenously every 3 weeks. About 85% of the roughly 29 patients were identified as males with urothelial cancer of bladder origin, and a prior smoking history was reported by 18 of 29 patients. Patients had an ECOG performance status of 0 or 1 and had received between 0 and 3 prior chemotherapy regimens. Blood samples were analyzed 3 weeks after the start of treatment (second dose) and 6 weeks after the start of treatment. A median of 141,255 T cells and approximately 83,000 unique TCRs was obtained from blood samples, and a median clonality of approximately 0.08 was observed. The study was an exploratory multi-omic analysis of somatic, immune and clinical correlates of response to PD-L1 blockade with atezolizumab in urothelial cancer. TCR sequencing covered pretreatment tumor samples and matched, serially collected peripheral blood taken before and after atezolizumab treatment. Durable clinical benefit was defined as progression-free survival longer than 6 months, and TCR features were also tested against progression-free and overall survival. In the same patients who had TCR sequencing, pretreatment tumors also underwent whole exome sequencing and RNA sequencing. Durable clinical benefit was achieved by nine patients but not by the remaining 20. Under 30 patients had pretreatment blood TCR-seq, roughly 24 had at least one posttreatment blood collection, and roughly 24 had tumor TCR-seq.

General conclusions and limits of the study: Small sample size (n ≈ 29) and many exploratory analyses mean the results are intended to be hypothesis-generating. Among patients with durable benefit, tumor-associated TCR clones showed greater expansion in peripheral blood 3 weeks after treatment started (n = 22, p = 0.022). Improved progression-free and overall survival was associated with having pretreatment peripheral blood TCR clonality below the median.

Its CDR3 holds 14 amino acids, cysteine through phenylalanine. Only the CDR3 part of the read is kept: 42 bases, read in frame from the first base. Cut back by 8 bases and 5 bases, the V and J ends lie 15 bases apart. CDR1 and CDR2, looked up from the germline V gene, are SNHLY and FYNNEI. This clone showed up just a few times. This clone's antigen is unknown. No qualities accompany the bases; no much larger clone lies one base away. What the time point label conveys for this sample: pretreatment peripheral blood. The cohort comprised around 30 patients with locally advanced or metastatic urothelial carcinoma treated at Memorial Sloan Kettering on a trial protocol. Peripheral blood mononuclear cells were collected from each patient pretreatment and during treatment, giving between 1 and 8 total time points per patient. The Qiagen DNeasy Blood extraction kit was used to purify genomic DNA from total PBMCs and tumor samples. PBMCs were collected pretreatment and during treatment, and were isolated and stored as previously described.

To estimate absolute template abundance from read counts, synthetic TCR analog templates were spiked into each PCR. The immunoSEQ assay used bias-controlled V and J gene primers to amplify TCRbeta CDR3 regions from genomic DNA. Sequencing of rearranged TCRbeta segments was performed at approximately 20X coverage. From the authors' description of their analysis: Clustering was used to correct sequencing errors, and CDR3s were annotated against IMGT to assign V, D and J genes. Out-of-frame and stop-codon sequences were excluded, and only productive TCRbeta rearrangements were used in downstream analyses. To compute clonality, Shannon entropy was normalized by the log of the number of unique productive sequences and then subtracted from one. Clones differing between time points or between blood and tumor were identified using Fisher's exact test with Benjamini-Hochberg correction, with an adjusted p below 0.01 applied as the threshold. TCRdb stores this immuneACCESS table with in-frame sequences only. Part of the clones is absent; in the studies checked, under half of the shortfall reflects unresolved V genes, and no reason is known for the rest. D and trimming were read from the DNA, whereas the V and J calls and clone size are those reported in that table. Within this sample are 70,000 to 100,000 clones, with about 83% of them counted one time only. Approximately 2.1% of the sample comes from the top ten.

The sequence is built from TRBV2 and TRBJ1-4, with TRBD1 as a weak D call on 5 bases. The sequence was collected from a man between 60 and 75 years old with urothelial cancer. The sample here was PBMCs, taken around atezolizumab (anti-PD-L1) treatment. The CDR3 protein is CASLRDSANEKLFF. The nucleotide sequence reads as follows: TGTGCCAGCCTCCGGGACTCAGCAAATGAAAAACTGTTTTTT.